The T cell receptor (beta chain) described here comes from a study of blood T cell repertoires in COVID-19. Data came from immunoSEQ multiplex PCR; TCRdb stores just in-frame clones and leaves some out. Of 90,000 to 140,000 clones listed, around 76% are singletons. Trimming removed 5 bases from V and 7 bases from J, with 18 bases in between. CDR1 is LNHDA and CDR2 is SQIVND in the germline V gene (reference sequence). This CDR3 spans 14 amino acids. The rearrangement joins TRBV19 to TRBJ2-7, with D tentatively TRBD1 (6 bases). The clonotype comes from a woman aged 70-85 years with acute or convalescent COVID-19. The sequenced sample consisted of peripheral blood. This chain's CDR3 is CASSVRTVSWEQYF. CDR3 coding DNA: TGTGCCAGTAGTGTACGGACAGTCTCTTGGGAGCAGTACTTC. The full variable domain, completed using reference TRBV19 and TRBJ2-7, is DGGITQSPKYLFRKEGQNVTLSCEQNLNHDAMYWYRQDPGQGLRLIYYSQIVNDFQKGDIAEGYSVSREKKESFPLTVTSAQKNPTAFYLCASSVRTVSWEQYFGPGTRLTVT.